This T cell receptor beta chain emerged from a study of CD8 T cells in Susac syndrome (dated by TCRdb to between 2018 and 2021). As for the study more broadly: Whether CD8+ T cell activation and differentiation in Susac syndrome was antigen driven was tested using repertoire sequencing.

The paper's findings and limits, for the study overall: The TCR sequencing and HLA analysis was acknowledged to have included a relatively small number of individuals.

Peripheral blood CD8+ and CD4+ T cells from healthy donors, Susac syndrome patients and multiple sclerosis patients were profiled by high-throughput TCR beta sequencing. Multiple sclerosis controls were treatment-naive patients with stable or active relapsing-remitting disease fulfilling revised McDonald criteria. Bulk CD8+ and CD4+ T cells were purified magnetically by negative isolation, whereas CD8+ TEMRA cells were enriched by FACS. Blood was drawn into EDTA tubes, processed within 24 hours, and PBMCs were isolated by density gradient centrifugation. PBMCs destined for TCR sequencing were cryopreserved in liquid nitrogen and later thawed in a 37 °C water bath. The sorted or isolated CD4+, CD8+ and CD8+ TEMRA cells reached a purity of at least 90%. About this clonotype: Its recognized antigen is unknown. No base qualities exist here, and no much larger clone lies one base off it.

V is cut back by 6 bases and J by 4 bases, with 9 bases in the junction unmatched. As encoded in the germline V gene (reference sequence), CDR1 is MNHNY while CDR2 is SVGAGI. The CDR3 runs 15 amino acids, cysteine and phenylalanine included. Solely the CDR3 DNA is kept, with 45 bases framed from the first base. RNA was extracted using the RNeasy kit, and roughly 0.5 to 1 microgram was reverse transcribed with random hexamers. TCR beta CDR3 regions were amplified with the immunoSEQ multiplex PCR assay covering 54 Vbeta and 13 Jbeta segments. To correct PCR amplification bias, a synthetic template baseline was used for both primer optimization and computational correction. As for how the authors treated the data: Reads were annotated to V, D and J genes per IMGT and analyzed with immunoSEQ Analyzer, keeping only productive sequences. To calculate clonality, Shannon entropy was normalized by log2 of the number of productive unique sequences and then subtracted from one. Public and private clones were assessed among the 100 most prevalent clones of each patient and control. Clones were defined as Susac-specific if absent from the healthy and MS cohorts, from 900 to 1,200 published viral clones and from other ImmuneACCESS disease sequences. Starting from the raw public reads, TCRdb applied fastp trimming at Q25, assembled clones with MiXCR and retained in-frame beta chains. Rows are unified per CDR3 protein, each entry keeping the most common DNA and genes. V and J calls and clone size were set by TCRdb, not the authors. The sample table records 200,000 to 250,000 distinct CDR3 sequences; 95% of these occur just once. The ten largest clones take up about 0.08% of the sample.

The clonotype was recovered from a human donor with multiple sclerosis. Recombination linked TRBV6-6 to TRBJ2-3, and 8 junction bases match TRBD2. Sequencing input: CD4+ T cells from PBMCs. The DNA sequence is given as TGTGCCAGCAGGGATTATGCGGGGGGCGCAGATACGCAGTATTTT. Translated, this is CASRDYAGGADTQYF.